The T cell receptor beta chain under discussion was sequenced for a study of blood T cell repertoires in COVID-19. Background on the study: Sites in the United States, Italy and Spain provided acute and convalescent COVID-19 samples. Sources were T cells, B-cell-depleted T cells, or PBMCs; the material itself was cDNA or gDNA.

The Seattle patients joined while their infection was active and were tracked longitudinally afterward. Trimming stripped 4 bases from V and 5 bases from J, with 17 bases between. Germline assignment: CDR1 SEHNR and CDR2 FQNEAQ (reference sequence). The CDR3 is 15 residues long. Under the authors' procedure: Using reference gene primer amplification, nucleated cell counts were estimated. Clones were read by immunoSEQ multiplex PCR, and TCRdb kept only the in-frame ones, dropping some. For V, J and clone size, that table is used; D and trimming come from the DNA. Counted here are roughly 230,000 clones, about 93% occurring once; the ten biggest clones make up approximately 0.8%.

The specimen was peripheral blood. The chain combines TRBV7-9 with TRBJ1-1; TRBD1 is a possible D gene (5 bases). This sequence originates from a man aged 25-45 years with COVID-19, enrolled during active disease. The CDR3 region is CASSSFDRGRTEAFF. Written as DNA, the CDR3 is TGTGCCAGCAGCTCTTTCGACCGGGGGAGGACTGAAGCTTTCTTT.